The TCR beta chain under discussion was sequenced for a study of blood T cell repertoires in COVID-19. Study summary: Collection of acute and convalescent COVID-19 samples took place in the United States, Italy and Spain. T cells, B-cell-depleted T cells, or PBMCs provided the cDNA or gDNA that served as material.

The CDR3 runs to 16 residues. Unmatched junction bases numbered 4, after V lost 0 bases and J lost 1 base. Looked up from germline, CDR1 is LGHDT and CDR2 is YNNKEL (reference sequence). In the source study's methods: Amplifying reference gene primers gave estimates of nucleated cell counts. Generated by immunoSEQ multiplex PCR, the TCRdb table keeps only in-frame clones and is missing some. For V, J and clone size, that table is used; D and trimming come from the DNA. The sample lists more than 65,000 clones, 65% to 90% occurring once. The chain combines TRBV3-1 (or the pseudogene TRBV3-2) with TRBJ2-3; 7 nucleotides align to TRBD2. The sequence came from a woman aged 45-59 years with acute or convalescent COVID-19. Sequenced material: peripheral blood. CDR3 sequence (DNA): TGTGCCAGCAGCCAAGATCCCCGGGGGGGCACAGATACGCAGTATTTT. Translation: CASSQDPRGGTDTQYF.